This T cell receptor beta chain is from a study of blood T cell repertoires in COVID-19. For the study at large: COVID-19 samples collected from the United States, Italy and Spain covered acute and convalescent phases. PBMCs, B-cell-depleted T cells, or T cells were the source of the cDNA or gDNA that made up the material.

The CDR3 totals 15 residues. V was clipped by 4 bases and J by 4 bases, with 16 bases between them. The germline V gene has CDR1 SGHRS and CDR2 YFSETQ. The table came from immunoSEQ multiplex PCR; TCRdb's copy has only in-frame clones and leaves some out. The repertoire includes 170,000 or so clones, roughly 89% of them detected once, and roughly an eighth sits in the top ten. The TCR comes from a woman between 70 and 85 years old with COVID-19, enrolled during active disease. V is TRBV5-1 and J is TRBJ2-3; possibly TRBD2 for D (6 bases). Sequences were obtained from peripheral blood. The CDR3 bases are TGCGCCAGCAGCCTCAGACTAGGGGACCCAGATACGCAGTATTTT. Protein: CASSLRLGDPDTQYF.